This TCR beta chain was sequenced in a study of T-cell memory formation after mild COVID-19. Comments on this clonotype: Its antigen is as yet unknown.

Germline lookup yields CDR1 SGHAT and CDR2 FQNNGV. This CDR3 region has 15 residues. J was trimmed by 1 base and V by 2 bases; bases with no gene match: 4. One entry per CDR3 protein, called by TCRdb with MiXCR from the 5' RACE reads. The data hold 450,000 to 650,000 distinct CDR3 sequences, with approximately 21% observed a single time. Study observations and caveats: CD4+ contracting clones lay mainly in CM and EM, CD8+ ones in EMRA. Some clones that responded turned up in pre-infection memory, which suggests that cross-reactive memory joined in.

The sample consisted of PBMCs or a T cell subset sorted from them (not recorded which). The receptor was derived from an adult woman who had mild COVID-19 (a few samples of this study predate the infection). Cell type and time point are not known. V usage is TRBV11-2 and J usage is TRBJ1-1, with TRBD1 matching 7 bases. The CDR3 region is CASSLPGGENTEAFF. CDR3 sequence (DNA): TGTGCCAGCAGCTTACCAGGGGGTGAGAACACTGAAGCTTTCTTT.